This T cell receptor beta chain appears in the sequencing data of a study of T cell changes during pregnancy in multiple sclerosis. Profiled with immunoSEQ multiplex PCR; TCRdb holds only in-frame clones, not every one. The table has some 97,000 clones, roughly 93% seen once. CDR1 SGHNT and CDR2 YYREEE come from the germline V gene (reference sequence). Trimming left V 4 bases short and J 0 bases short, with 20 bases between. CDR3 length equals 17 residues. The receptor comes from a female donor with multiple sclerosis, enrolled in a pregnancy study. Sequencing was performed on peripheral blood, taken before pregnancy. The rearrangement joins TRBV5-4 to TRBJ2-7; possibly TRBD2 for D (6 bases). CDR3 sequence: CASSPVPPGLGSYEQYF. Written as DNA, the CDR3 is TGTGCCAGCAGCCCCGTACCTCCGGGACTGGGCTCCTACGAGCAGTACTTC.